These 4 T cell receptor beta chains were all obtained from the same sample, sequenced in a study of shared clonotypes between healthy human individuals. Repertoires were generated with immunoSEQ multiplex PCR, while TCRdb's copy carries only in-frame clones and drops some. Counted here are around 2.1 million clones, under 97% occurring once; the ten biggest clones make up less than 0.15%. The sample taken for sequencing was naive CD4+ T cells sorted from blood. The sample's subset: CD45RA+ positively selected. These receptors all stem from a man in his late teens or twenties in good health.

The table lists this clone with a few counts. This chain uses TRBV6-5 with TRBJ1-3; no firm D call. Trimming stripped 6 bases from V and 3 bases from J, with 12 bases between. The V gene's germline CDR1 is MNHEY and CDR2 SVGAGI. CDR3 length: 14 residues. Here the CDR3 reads CASRPDGGGNTIYF. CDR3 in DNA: TGTGCCAGCAGGCCAGACGGAGGTGGAAACACCATATATTTT.

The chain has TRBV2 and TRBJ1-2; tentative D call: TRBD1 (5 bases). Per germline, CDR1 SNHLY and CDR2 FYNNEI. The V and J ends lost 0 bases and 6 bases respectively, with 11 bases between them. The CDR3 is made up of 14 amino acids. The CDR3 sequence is CASSEADSVNGYTF. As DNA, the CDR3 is TGTGCCAGCAGTGAAGCAGACAGTGTAAATGGCTACACCTTC.

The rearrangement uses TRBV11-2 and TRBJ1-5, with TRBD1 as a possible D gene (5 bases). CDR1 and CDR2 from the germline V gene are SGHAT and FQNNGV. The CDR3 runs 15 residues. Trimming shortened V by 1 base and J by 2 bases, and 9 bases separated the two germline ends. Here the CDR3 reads CASSLAGVGNQPQHF. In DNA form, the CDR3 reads TGTGCCAGCAGCTTAGCGGGGGTCGGCAATCAGCCCCAGCATTTT.

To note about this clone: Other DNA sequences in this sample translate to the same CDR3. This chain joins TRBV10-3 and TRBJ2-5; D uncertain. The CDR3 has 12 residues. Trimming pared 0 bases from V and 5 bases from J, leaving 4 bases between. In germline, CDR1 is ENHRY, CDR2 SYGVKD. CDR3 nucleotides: TGTGCCATCAGTGAGTCTCGTGAGACCCAGTACTTC. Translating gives CAISESRETQYF.